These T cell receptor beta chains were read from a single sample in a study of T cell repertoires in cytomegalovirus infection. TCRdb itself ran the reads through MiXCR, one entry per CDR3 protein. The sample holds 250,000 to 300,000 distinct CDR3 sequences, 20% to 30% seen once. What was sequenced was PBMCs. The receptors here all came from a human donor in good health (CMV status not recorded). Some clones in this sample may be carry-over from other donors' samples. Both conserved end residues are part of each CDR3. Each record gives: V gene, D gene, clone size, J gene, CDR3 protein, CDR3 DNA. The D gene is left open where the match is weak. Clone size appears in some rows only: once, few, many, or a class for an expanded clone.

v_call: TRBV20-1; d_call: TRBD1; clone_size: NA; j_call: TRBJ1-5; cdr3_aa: CSARTGDSNQPQHF; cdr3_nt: TGCAGTGCTAGGACAGGGGATAGCAATCAGCCCCAGCATTTT
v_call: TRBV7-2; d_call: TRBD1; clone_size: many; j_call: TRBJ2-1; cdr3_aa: CASSQRGTGGLNEQFF; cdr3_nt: TGTGCCAGCAGCCAAAGGGGGACAGGGGGCCTCAATGAGCAGTTCTTC
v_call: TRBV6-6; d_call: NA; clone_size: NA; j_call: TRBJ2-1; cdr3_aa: CASSYDREQFF; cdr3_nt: TGTGCCAGCAGTTACGATCGGGAGCAGTTCTTC
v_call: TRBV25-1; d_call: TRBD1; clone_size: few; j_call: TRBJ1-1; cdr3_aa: CASSELQGPAFF; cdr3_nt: TGTGCCAGCAGTGAACTACAGGGGCCAGCTTTCTTT
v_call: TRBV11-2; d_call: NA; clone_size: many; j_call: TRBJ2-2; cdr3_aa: CASSFGRTGELFF; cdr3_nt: TGTGCCAGCAGCTTCGGACGGACCGGGGAGCTGTTTTTT
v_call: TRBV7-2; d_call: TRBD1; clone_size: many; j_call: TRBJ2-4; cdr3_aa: CASSSSDRGVGIQYF; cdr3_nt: TGTGCCAGCAGCTCCTCGGACAGGGGGGTAGGCATTCAGTACTTC
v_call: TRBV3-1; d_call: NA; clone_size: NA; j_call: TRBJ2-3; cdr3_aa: CASSHGSGTQYF; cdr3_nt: TGTGCCAGCAGCCACGGGTCGGGTACGCAGTATTTT
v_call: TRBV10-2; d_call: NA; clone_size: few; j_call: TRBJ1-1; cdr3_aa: CASKSGWGEAFF; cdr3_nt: TGCGCCAGCAAATCCGGATGGGGTGAAGCTTTCTTT
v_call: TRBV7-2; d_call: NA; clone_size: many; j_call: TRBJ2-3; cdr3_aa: CASSPPPRRGPRYF; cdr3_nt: TGTGCCAGCAGCCCCCCTCCCAGGAGGGGCCCTCGATATTTT
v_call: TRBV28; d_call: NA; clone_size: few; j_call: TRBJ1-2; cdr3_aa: CASSLYSEGYTF; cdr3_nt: TGTGCCAGCAGTCTGTACTCGGAGGGCTACACCTTC
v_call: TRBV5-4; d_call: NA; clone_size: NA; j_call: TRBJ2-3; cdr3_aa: CASSPSQLADTQYF; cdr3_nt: TGTGCCAGCAGCCCGTCGCAGTTAGCCGATACGCAGTATTTT
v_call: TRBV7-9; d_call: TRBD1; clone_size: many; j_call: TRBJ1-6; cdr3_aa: CASSLRQGSYNSPLHF; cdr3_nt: TGTGCCAGCAGCCTTAGACAGGGGTCCTATAATTCACCCCTCCACTTT
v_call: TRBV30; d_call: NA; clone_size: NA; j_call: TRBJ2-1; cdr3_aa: CAWSKGLYNEQFF; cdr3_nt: TGTGCCTGGAGTAAAGGACTCTACAATGAGCAGTTCTTC
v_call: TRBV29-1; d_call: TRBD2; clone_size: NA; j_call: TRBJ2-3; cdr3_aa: CSVAGTSSTDTQYF; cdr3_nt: TGCAGCGTCGCCGGGACTAGCAGCACAGATACGCAGTATTTT
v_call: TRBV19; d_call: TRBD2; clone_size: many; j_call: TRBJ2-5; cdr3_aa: CASSSLEPGAGGGETQYF; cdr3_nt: TGTGCCAGTAGTAGCTTAGAACCCGGAGCGGGAGGAGGAGAGACCCAGTACTTC
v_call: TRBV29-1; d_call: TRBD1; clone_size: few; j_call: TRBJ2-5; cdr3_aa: CSVMTGALTQYF; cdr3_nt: TGCAGCGTTATGACAGGGGCCCTTACCCAGTACTTC
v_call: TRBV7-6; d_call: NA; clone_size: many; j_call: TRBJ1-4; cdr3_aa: CASSPLDNEKLFF; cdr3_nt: TGTGCCAGCAGCCCCTTGGATAATGAAAAACTGTTTTTT
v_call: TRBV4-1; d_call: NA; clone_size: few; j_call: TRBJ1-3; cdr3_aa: CASSQVLVNSGNTIYF; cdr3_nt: TGCGCCAGCAGCCAAGTATTGGTGAACTCTGGAAACACCATATATTTT
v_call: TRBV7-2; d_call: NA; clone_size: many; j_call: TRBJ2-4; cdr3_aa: CASSTRLAAKNIQYF; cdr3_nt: TGTGCCAGCAGCACCAGACTCGCGGCCAAAAACATTCAGTACTTC
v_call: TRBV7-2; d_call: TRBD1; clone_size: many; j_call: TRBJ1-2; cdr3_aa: CASRSGTVYGYTF; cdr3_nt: TGTGCCAGCAGAAGTGGGACAGTCTATGGCTACACCTTC
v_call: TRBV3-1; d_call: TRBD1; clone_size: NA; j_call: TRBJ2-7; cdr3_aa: CASRQDDNRGYEQYF; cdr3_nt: TGTGCCAGCAGACAAGATGACAACAGGGGCTACGAGCAGTACTTC
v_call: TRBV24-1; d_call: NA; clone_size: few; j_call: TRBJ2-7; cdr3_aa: CATSLYGGGEQYF; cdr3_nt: TGTGCCACCAGTTTGTATGGGGGTGGCGAGCAGTACTTC
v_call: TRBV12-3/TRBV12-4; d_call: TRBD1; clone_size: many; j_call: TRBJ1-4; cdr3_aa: CASWPGQLNEKLFF; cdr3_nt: TGTGCCAGCTGGCCGGGACAGTTGAATGAAAAACTGTTTTTT
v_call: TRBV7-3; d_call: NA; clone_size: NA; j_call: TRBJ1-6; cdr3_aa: CASSLTRTATPLHF; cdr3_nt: TGTGCCAGCAGCTTAACCCGGACAGCTACACCCCTCCACTTT
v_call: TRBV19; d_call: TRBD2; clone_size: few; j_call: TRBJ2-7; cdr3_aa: CASSLGMVAGNYEQYF; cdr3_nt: TGTGCCAGTAGTCTCGGGATGGTAGCGGGAAACTACGAGCAGTACTTC
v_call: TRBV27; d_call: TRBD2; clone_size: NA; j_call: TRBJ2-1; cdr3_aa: CASSFFSGTRLGNEQFF; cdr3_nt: TGTGCCAGCAGTTTTTTTTCCGGGACTAGATTGGGGAATGAGCAGTTCTTC
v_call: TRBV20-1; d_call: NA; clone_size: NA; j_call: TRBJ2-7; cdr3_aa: CNARWYEQYF; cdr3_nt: TGCAATGCTAGGTGGTACGAGCAGTACTTC
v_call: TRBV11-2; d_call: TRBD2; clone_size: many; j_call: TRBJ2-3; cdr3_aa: CASSSGGSGGTNTQYF; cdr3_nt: TGTGCCAGCTCCTCGGGCGGGAGTGGTGGAACAAATACGCAGTATTTT
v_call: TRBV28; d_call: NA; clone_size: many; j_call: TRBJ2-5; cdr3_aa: CASMGTRETQYF; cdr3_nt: TGTGCCAGCATGGGGACCCGGGAGACCCAGTACTTC
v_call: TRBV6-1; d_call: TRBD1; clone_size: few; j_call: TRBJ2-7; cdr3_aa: CATRTGGYEQYF; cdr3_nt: TGTGCCACCCGGACAGGGGGCTACGAGCAGTACTTC
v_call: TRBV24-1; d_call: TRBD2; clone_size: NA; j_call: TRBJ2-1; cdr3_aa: CATSDSRGGYNEQFF; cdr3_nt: TGTGCCACCAGTGATTCTCGCGGGGGCTACAATGAGCAGTTCTTC
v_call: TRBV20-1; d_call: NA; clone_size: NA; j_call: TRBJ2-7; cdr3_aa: CSGRRVSSYEQYF; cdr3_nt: TGCAGTGGGAGGAGGGTATCGTCCTACGAGCAGTACTTC
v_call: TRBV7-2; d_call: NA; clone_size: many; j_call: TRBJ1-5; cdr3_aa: CASSLANLPPQHF; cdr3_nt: TGTGCCAGCAGCTTAGCCAACTTGCCGCCCCAGCATTTT
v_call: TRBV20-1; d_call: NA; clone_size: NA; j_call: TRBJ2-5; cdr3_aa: CSARGVQDGLYQETQYF; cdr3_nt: TGCAGTGCTAGAGGGGTACAGGACGGACTTTACCAAGAGACCCAGTACTTC
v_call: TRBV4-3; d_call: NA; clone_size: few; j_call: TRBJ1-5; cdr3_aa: CASSQDLIGGQPQHF; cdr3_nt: TGCGCCAGCAGCCAAGATCTTATAGGGGGGCAGCCCCAGCATTTT
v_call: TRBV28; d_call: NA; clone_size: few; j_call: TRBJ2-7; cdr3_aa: CASRAIYEQYF; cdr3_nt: TGTGCCAGCAGGGCTATCTACGAGCAGTACTTC
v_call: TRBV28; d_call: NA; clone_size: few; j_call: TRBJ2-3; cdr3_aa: CASSTRNTQYF; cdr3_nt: TGTGCCAGCAGTACCCGGAATACGCAGTATTTT
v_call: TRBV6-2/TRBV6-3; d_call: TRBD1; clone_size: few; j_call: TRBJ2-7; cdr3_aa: CASNQGDKQYF; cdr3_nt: TGTGCCAGCAACCAGGGGGATAAGCAGTACTTC
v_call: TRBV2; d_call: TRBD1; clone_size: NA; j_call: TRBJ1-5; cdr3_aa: CASSEGTGDQPQHF; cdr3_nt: TGTGCCAGCAGTGAGGGGACAGGTGACCAGCCCCAGCATTTT
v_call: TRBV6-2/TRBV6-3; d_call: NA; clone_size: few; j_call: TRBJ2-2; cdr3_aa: CASSQQGPGELFF; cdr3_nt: TGTGCCAGCAGCCAACAGGGCCCCGGGGAGCTGTTTTTT
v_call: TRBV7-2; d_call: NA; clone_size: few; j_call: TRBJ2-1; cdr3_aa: CASSQSGYEQFF; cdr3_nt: TGTGCCAGCAGTCAATCGGGGTATGAGCAGTTCTTC
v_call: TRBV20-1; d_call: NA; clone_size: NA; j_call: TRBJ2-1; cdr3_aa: CSAREDPAHEQFF; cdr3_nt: TGCAGTGCTAGAGAGGATCCCGCGCATGAGCAGTTCTTC